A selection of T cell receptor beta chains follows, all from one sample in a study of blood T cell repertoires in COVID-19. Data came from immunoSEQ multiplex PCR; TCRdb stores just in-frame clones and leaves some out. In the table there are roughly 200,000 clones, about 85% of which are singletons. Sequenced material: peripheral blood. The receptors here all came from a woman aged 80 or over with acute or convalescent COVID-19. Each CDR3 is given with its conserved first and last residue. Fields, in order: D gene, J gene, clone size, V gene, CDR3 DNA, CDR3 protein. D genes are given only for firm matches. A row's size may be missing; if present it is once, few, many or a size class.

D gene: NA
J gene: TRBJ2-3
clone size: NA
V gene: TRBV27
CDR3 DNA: TGTGCCAGCGGGGGGGCTGGGGCCACAGATACGCAGTATTTT
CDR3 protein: CASGGAGATDTQYF

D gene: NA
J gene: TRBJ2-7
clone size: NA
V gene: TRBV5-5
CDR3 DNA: TGTGCCAGCAGCCCGACAGAAGTTGGATTCTACGAGCAGTACTTC
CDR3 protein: CASSPTEVGFYEQYF

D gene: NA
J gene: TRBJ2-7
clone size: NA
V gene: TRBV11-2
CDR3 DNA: TGTGCCAGCAGCGCGGTCTACGAGCAGTACTTC
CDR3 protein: CASSAVYEQYF

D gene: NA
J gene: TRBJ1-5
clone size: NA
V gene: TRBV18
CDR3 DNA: TGTGCCAGCTCACAGTTCGAGGGAAGCAATCAGCCCCAGCATTTT
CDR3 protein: CASSQFEGSNQPQHF

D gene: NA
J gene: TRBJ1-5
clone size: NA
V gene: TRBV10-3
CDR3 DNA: TGTGCCATCAGACAAGACAGGTTTAGCAATCAGCCCCAGCATTTT
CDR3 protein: CAIRQDRFSNQPQHF

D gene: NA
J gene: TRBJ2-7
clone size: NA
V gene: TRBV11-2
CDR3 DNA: TGTGCCAGCAGCTCTTGGGCGCCCCAGTACTTC
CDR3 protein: CASSSWAPQYF

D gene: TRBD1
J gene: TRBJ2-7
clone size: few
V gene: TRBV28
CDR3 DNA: TGTGCCAGCAGTTTTAAAGTTGGGACAGGGAGACACGAGCAGTACTTC
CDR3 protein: CASSFKVGTGRHEQYF

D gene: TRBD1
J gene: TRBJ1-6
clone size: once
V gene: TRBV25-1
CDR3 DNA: TGTGCCAGCAGTGCCCGGACAGGGCGGCGGTCGTTTTCACCCCTCCACTTT
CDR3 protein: CASSARTGRRSFSPLHF

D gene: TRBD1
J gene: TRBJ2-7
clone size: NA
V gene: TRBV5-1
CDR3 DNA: TGCGCCAGCAGCAAAGACAGGGATTACGAGCAGTACTTC
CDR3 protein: CASSKDRDYEQYF

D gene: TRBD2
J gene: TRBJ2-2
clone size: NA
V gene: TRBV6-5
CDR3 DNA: TGTGCCAGCAGTTATGGGACTAGCTTATCCACCGGGGAGCTGTTTTTT
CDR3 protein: CASSYGTSLSTGELFF

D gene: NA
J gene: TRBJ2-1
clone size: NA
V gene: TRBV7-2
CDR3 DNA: TGTGCCAGCAGCTTAGGCGGCAGCCTTTACAATGAGCAGTTCTTC
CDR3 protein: CASSLGGSLYNEQFF

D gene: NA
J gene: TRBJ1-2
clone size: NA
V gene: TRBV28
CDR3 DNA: TGTGCCAGCAGTCGTGAGTACTATGGCTACACCTTC
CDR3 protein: CASSREYYGYTF

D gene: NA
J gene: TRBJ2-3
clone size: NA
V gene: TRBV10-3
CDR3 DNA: TGTGCCATCAGTGAAGGTCAGACTCCCACAGATACGCAGTATTTT
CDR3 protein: CAISEGQTPTDTQYF

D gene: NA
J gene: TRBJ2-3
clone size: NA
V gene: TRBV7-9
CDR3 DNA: TGTGCCAGCAGCCCGGGACTCCCCACCCCGGCAGATACGCAGTATTTT
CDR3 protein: CASSPGLPTPADTQYF

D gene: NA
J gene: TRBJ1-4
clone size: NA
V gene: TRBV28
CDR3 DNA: TGTGCCAGCAGTGGCAGGGGTAGAACTAATGAAAAACTGTTTTTT
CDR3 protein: CASSGRGRTNEKLFF

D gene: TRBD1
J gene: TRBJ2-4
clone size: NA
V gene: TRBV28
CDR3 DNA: TGTGCCAGCAGTTTTTTATTGACAGGGGGCGTAAAAAACATTCAGTACTTC
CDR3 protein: CASSFLLTGGVKNIQYF

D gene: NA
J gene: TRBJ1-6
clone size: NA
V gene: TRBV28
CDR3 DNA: TGTGCCAGCAGTCCCTCCTCACCCCTCCACTTT
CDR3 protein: CASSPSSPLHF

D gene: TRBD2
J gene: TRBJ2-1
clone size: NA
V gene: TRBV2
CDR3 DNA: TGTGCCAGCAGTTCCAGACTAGCGGGGAAGTACAATGAGCAGTTCTTC
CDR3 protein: CASSSRLAGKYNEQFF

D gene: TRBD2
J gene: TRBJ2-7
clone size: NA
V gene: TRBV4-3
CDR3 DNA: TGCGCCAGCAGCCTAAGATGGCCCGGGAGAGGTGGGGGGGAAGACGAGCAGTACTTC
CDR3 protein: CASSLRWPGRGGGEDEQYF

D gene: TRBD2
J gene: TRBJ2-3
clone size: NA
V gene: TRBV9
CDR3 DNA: TGTGCCAGCAGCGTTTCTAGCGGGAGGGCCTGGTTAGGCACGCAGTATTTT
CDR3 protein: CASSVSSGRAWLGTQYF

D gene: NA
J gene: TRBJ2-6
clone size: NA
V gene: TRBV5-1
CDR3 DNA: TGCGCCAGCAGCTTGGCTCTTGCTGGGGCCAACGTCCTGACTTTC
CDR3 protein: CASSLALAGANVLTF

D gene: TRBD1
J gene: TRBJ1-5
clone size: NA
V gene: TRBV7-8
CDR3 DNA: TGTGCCAGCAGCCCAGGGACAGGGGGCATGTATCAGCCCCAGCATTTT
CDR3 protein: CASSPGTGGMYQPQHF

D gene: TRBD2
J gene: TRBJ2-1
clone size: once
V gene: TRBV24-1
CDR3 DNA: TGTGCCACCAGTGGTACCCCGGGACTAGGTTATGAGCAGTTCTTC
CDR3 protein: CATSGTPGLGYEQFF

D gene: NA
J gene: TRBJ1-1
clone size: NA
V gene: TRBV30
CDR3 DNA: TGTGCCTGGACTTCTTGGGGGGGCTTGAACACTGAAGCTTTCTTT
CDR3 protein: CAWTSWGGLNTEAFF

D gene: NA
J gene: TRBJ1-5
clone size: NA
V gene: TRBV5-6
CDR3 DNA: TGTGCCAGCACCAGACTTGGAAGCCTCAATCAGCCCCAGCATTTT
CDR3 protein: CASTRLGSLNQPQHF

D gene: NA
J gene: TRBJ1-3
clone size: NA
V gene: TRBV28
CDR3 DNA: TGTGCCAGCAGTCCTGGGGGGGCATCTGGAAACACCATATATTTT
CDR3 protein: CASSPGGASGNTIYF

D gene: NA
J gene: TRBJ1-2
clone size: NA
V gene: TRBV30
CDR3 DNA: TGTGCCTGGAGTGTACGGGGGGCCGGAGCCTTCCCCCTCGGCTACACCTTC
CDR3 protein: CAWSVRGAGAFPLGYTF

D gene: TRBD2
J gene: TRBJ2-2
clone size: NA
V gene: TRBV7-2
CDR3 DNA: TGTGCCAGCAGTCGTACTCCGGGACTAGGAACCGGGGAGCTGTTTTTT
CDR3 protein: CASSRTPGLGTGELFF

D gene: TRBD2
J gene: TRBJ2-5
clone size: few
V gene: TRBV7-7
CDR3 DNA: TGTGCTAGCAGCTCGGGGGGGACCCAGTACTTC
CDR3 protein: CASSSGGTQYF

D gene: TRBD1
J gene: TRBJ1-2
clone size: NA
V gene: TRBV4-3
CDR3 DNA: TGCGCCAGCAGCCTCCTGGTAAGGGTAGGGGGCGACTATGGCTACACCTTC
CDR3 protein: CASSLLVRVGGDYGYTF

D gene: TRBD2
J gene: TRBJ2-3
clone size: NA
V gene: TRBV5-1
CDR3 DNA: TGCGCCAGCAGCTTTCAAGCGGGAGGTGGGGCAGATACGCAGTATTTT
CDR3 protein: CASSFQAGGGADTQYF

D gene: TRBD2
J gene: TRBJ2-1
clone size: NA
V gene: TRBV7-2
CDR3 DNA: TGTGCCAGCAGCTTAAGAGGACTAGCGGGAGCTGGAAATGAGCAGTTCTTC
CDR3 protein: CASSLRGLAGAGNEQFF

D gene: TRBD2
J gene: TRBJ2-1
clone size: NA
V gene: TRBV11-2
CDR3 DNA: TGTGCCAGCAGCTTTTTGACTAGCGGAAACAACAATGAGCAGTTCTTC
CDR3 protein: CASSFLTSGNNNEQFF

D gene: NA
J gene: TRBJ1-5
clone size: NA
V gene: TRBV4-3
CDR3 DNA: TGCGCCAGCAGCCAAGATTGGTCTAACAGTCAGCCCCAGCATTTT
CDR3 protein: CASSQDWSNSQPQHF

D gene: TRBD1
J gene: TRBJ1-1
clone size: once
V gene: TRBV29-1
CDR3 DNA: TGCAGCGCGACTCTGGTCTCGACAGGGTTGAGCACTGAAGCTTTCTTT
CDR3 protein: CSATLVSTGLSTEAFF

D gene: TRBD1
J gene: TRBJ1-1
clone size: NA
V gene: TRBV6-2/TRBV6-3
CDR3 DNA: TGTGCCAGCAGTGATGGGACAGGGGGTCGTAGGACTGAAGCTTTCTTT
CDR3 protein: CASSDGTGGRRTEAFF

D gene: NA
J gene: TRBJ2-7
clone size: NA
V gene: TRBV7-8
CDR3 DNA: TGTGCCAGCAGTTTGACAGTCTACGAGCAGTACTTC
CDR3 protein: CASSLTVYEQYF

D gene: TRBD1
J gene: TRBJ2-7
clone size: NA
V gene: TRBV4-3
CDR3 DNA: TGCGCCAGCAGCCAGGGGACAGGGGGGTCCTACGAGCAGTACTTC
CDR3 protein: CASSQGTGGSYEQYF

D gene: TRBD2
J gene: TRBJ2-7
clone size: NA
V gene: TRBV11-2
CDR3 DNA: TGTGCCAGCAGCATGAGCGGGAGTCGCGAGCAGTACTTC
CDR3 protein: CASSMSGSREQYF

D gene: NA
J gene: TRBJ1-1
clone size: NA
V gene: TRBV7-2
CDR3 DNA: TGTGCCAGCAGCCTCCCCCGGGGCACTGAAGCTTTCTTT
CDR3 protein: CASSLPRGTEAFF

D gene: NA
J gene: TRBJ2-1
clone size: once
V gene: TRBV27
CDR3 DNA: TGTGCCAGCAGTTTATCGTGGCAGGGGTTCAATGAGCAGTTCTTC
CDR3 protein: CASSLSWQGFNEQFF

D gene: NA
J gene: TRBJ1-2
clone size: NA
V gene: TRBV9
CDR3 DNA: TGTGCCAGCAGCCCCTACCCGCAGGATCTGAGCTACACCTTC
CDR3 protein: CASSPYPQDLSYTF

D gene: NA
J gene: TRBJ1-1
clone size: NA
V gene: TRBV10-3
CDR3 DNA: TGTGCCACCACTAGGACCGAGGAGTCTGAAGCTTTCTTT
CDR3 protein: CATTRTEESEAFF

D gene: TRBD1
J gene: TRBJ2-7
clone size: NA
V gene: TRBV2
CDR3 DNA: TGTGCCAGCACCGAAGGACGGACAGGGGCCTACGAGCAGTACTTC
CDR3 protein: CASTEGRTGAYEQYF

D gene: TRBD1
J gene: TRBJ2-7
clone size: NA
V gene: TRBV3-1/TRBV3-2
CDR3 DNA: TGTGCCAGCAGCCTTCTAGGGGGCAACGAGCAGTACTTC
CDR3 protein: CASSLLGGNEQYF

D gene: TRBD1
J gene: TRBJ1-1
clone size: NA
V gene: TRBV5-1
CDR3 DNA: TGCGCCAGCAGCTCGGTGACAGGGGCGAACACTGAAGCTTTCTTT
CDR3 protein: CASSSVTGANTEAFF